The 10 T cell receptor beta chains presented below share a single source sample, sequenced in a study of blood T cells in healthy people across ages (dated by TCRdb to the mid-2010s). Libraries were built with 5' RACE. Data came from an Illumina HiSeq 2500. The second PCR ran for about 6 to 12 cycles and used a J-beta primer mix along with a sample-barcoded 5' primer. TCRdb trimmed public reads at Q25 via fastp, called clones via MiXCR and kept in-frame beta chains. A single entry per CDR3 protein holds the most common genes and DNA from its merged rows. The sample table holds 380,000 or so distinct CDR3 sequences, of which about half were seen once. Of the sample, under 65% is held by the ten largest clones. Sequenced sample: blood. These receptors were obtained from a man in his 60s in good health.

The V and J genes are TRBV5-1 and TRBJ2-1, with 8 nucleotides matching TRBD2. CDR3 length: 16 residues. The V gene's germline CDR1 is SGHRS and CDR2 YFSETQ. V was pared by 4 bases and J by 2 bases, with 8 bases of the junction left unmatched. This chain's CDR3 is CASSPGGAATYNEQFF. As DNA, the CDR3 is TGCGCCAGCAGCCCGGGAGGGGCAGCCACCTACAATGAGCAGTTCTTC.

CDR3 DNA: TGCGCCAGCAGCCCCAGGGGCAATTGGCCCTACGAGCAGTACTTC. Translating it yields CASSPRGNWPYEQYF. J is TRBJ2-4 and V is TRBV5-1; weak D call: TRBD1 (6 bases). The closer fit of TRBJ2-7 to the DNA end suggests the J call may be wrong. The germline CDR1 and CDR2 sequences are SGHRS and YFSETQ. The CDR3 runs to 15 residues.

The V gene is TRBV19, the J gene TRBJ2-1, with TRBD1 matching 7 bases. The CDR3 is 16 amino acids. The V gene's germline CDR1 is LNHDA and CDR2 SQIVND (reference sequence). V lost 1 base and J lost 9; bases outside the gene matches: 12. The CDR3 loop reads CASSIGGGLGTGEQFF. The CDR3, as DNA: TGTGCCAGTAGTATAGGAGGGGGCCTAGGCACAGGTGAGCAGTTCTTC.

This sequence joins TRBV3-1 and TRBJ1-6, with TRBD1 identical over 12 bases. The length of the CDR3 is 18 residues. The ends lost 4 bases at V and 8 bases at J; junction bases unmatched: 12. The V gene's germline CDR1 is LGHDT and CDR2 YNNKEL (reference sequence). In DNA form, the CDR3 reads TGTGCCAGCAGCCCCGTCCCGGGACAGGGGGCAAAGGATTCACCCCTCCACTTT. It is translated as CASSPVPGQGAKDSPLHF. Together with reference TRBV3-1 and TRBJ1-6, the CDR3 gives the full variable domain: DTAVSQTPKYLVTQMGNDKSIKCEQNLGHDTMYWYKQDSKKFLKIMFSYNNKELIINETVPNRFSPKSPDKAHLNLHINSLELGDSAVYFCASSPVPGQGAKDSPLHFGNGTRLTVT.

This clonotype has at least ten counts. This chain joins TRBV12-3 or TRBV12-4 and TRBJ2-1, with D perhaps given as TRBD1 or TRBD2 (5 bases each). The CDR3 extends over 16 amino acids. The V end was cut by 4 bases, the J end by 0 bases, with 13 bases between. Here the CDR3 reads CASSSVGTGSYNEQFF. In DNA form, the CDR3 reads TGTGCCAGCAGTTCCGTCGGGACGGGCTCCTACAATGAGCAGTTCTTC.

This clonotype was picked up a small number of times. The rearrangement uses TRBV7-2 and TRBJ2-3; D call uncertain. CDR3 length: 16 residues. CDR1 and CDR2 (germline): SGHTA, FQGNSA. Trimming left V 4 bases short and J 0 bases short, with 14 bases between. CDR3 residues: CASSSRLPQSTDTQYF. CDR3 nucleotides: TGTGCCAGCAGCTCCCGACTCCCTCAAAGCACAGATACGCAGTATTTT.

This clonotype has just one count. This chain links TRBV4-3 with TRBJ2-5; 10 bases are a match to TRBD2. Germline lookup yields CDR1 LGHNA and CDR2 YSLEER. J lost 11 bases, V lost 0 bases, and 12 bases had no gene match. The CDR3 has 16 amino acids. CDR3 sequence reads: CASSQDRSGRGHEQYF. CDR3 coding DNA: TGCGCCAGCAGCCAAGATAGGAGCGGGAGGGGCCATGAGCAGTACTTC.

The rearrangement uses TRBV7-2 and TRBJ2-3, with D tentatively TRBD1 (6 bases). Germline-derived CDR1 and CDR2 are SGHTA and FQGNSA. There are 13 residues in the CDR3. Trimming stripped 5 bases from V and 4 bases from J, with 10 bases between. DNA of the CDR3: TGTGCCAGCAGCCGTACAGGGTCAGATACGCAGTATTTT. Its translation: CASSRTGSDTQYF.

This clonotype was counted a single time. The V call is TRBV5-6, the J call TRBJ1-2; D remains ambiguous. Germline V gene sequence: CDR1 SGHDT, CDR2 YYEEEE. This CDR3 spans 12 amino acids. The V end was cut by 0 bases, the J end by 8 bases, with 8 bases between. CDR3 coding DNA: TGTGCCAGCAGCTTGGTATCTACCGGCTACACCTTC. Its protein product is CASSLVSTGYTF.

The CDR3 reads CASSVASINEQFF. CDR3 bases: TGCGCCAGCAGCGTGGCATCAATCAATGAGCAGTTCTTC. The chain links TRBV5-1 to TRBJ2-1; D unclear. V lost 4 bases and J 6 bases, leaving 11 bases between the germline ends. CDR1 and CDR2 from the germline V gene are SGHRS and YFSETQ. The CDR3 spans 13 residues.